These 17 T cell receptor beta chains came from one sample sequenced in a study of CD8 T cells in Susac syndrome. An input of 0.5 to 1 ug of RNA was subjected to reverse transcription using random hexamers. Via MiXCR, TCRdb re-called the immunoSEQ multiplex PCR reads, giving one row per CDR3 protein. Here the sample spans 240,000 or so distinct CDR3 sequences, 90% to 97% being singletons. Specimen: CD4+ T cells from PBMCs. These receptors were obtained from a human donor with Susac syndrome.

The chain recombines TRBV20-1 with TRBJ2-5; 7 bases are shared with TRBD1. Germline V gives CDR1 DFQATT, CDR2 SNEGSKA (reference sequence). The CDR3 sequence is 13 residues long. The junction had 8 bases not matched to a gene; V was cut back by 6 bases and J by 4 bases. This CDR3 reads CSAAGGSGETQYF. The CDR3 DNA reads as TGCAGTGCAGCAGGGGGATCGGGAGAGACCCAGTACTTC.

J is TRBJ1-2 and V is TRBV10-3; 9 bases agree with TRBD1. CDR1 is ENHRY and CDR2 is SYGVKD in the germline V gene. Losses at the gene ends were 10 bases for V and 7 bases for J; bases not matched to a gene: 10. The CDR3 length is 13 residues. The DNA for the CDR3 is TGTGCCACCACCTTGGGACAGGGAGGTGGCTACACCTTC. Protein product: CATTLGQGGGYTF.

V is TRBV2 and J is TRBJ2-2, with D unclear. Looked up from germline, CDR1 is SNHLY and CDR2 is FYNNEI. V was cut by 6 bases and J by 7 bases, with 12 bases left in between. The CDR3 extends over 13 amino acids. CDR3: CASSSEWNGELFF. The DNA for the CDR3 is TGTGCCAGCAGCTCGGAGTGGAACGGGGAGCTGTTTTTT.

The chain carries TRBV15 and TRBJ2-5, with 9 bases matching TRBD1. Germline CDR1 reads LNHNV; CDR2 reads YYDKDF (reference sequence). CDR3 length: 16 amino acids. V lost 1 base, J lost 5 bases, and 8 bases stayed unmatched. The CDR3 loop reads CATSRGGQGWIETQYF. CDR3 nucleotides: TGTGCCACCAGCAGAGGGGGACAGGGTTGGATTGAGACCCAGTACTTC.

The chain has TRBV30 and TRBJ2-4; D uncertain. Germline V gene sequence: CDR1 GTSNPN, CDR2 SVGIG (reference sequence). V lost 4 bases to trimming and J lost 6 bases, with 16 bases between them. CDR3 size: 14 residues. The CDR3: CAWTAPDHLNIQYF. The CDR3 nucleotides read TGTGCCTGGACCGCCCCGGACCACTTAAACATTCAGTACTTC.

The gene calls are TRBV15 and TRBJ2-5; D not resolved. V was pared by 3 bases and J by 1 base, with 3 bases between. The length of the CDR3 is 12 residues. CDR1 LNHNV and CDR2 YYDKDF come from the germline V gene (reference sequence). CDR3: CATSRVQETQYF. The CDR3 region has the DNA TGTGCCACCAGCAGGGTCCAAGAGACCCAGTACTTC.

The rearrangement links TRBV28 to TRBJ2-6; no firm D call. V was pared by 2 bases and J by 0 bases, with 5 bases between. CDR3 length equals 15 residues. The germline gives CDR1 MDHEN, CDR2 SYDVKM. CDR3 nucleotides: TGTGCCAGCAGTTTAGTTCTCTCTGGGGCCAACGTCCTGACTTTC. Translating it yields CASSLVLSGANVLTF. Based on the CDR3 plus reference TRBV28 and TRBJ2-6, the full variable domain is DVKVTQSSRYLVKRTGEKVFLECVQDMDHENMFWYRQDPGLGLRLIYFSYDVKMKEKGDIPEGYSVSREKKERFSLILESASTNQTSMYLCASSLVLSGANVLTFGAGSRLTVL.

J is TRBJ1-2 and V is TRBV12-3 or TRBV12-4, with a possible D match to TRBD1 (5 bases). Trimming left V 8 bases short and J 3 bases short, with 22 bases between. There are 16 residues in the CDR3. The CDR3 reads CASGVETDLSDYGYTF. DNA for the CDR3: TGTGCCAGCGGAGTCGAGACAGACCTGAGCGACTATGGCTACACCTTC.

The chain couples TRBV3-1 to TRBJ2-7, with 9 positions matching TRBD2. The CDR3 loop spans 15 amino acids. From germline, CDR1 is LGHDT and CDR2 YNNKEL (reference sequence). V was pared by 4 bases and J by 6 bases, with 10 bases of the junction left unmatched. The CDR3 coding sequence is TGTGCCAGCAGCCCCTTTAGCGGGAGTAGCTTCGAGCAGTACTTC. Amino acid sequence: CASSPFSGSSFEQYF.

V is TRBV7-3 and J is TRBJ2-1; 13 bases line up with TRBD2. This CDR3 has 17 residues. Germline V CDR1 and CDR2: SGHTA, FQGTGA. V trimming: 5 bases; J trimming: 2 bases; junction bases outside the gene matches: 6. The CDR3 loop is CASSQGLAGVPYNEQFF. The CDR3 bases are TGTGCCAGCAGCCAAGGACTAGCGGGAGTTCCCTACAATGAGCAGTTCTTC.

CDR3: CASSKEGQINQPQHF. The CDR3 DNA is TGTGCCAGCAGCAAAGAGGGACAGATAAATCAGCCCCAGCATTTT. The chain employs TRBV21-1 and TRBJ1-5; TRBD1, the table's D call, was not compared with the DNA. TRBV21-1 is given as a pseudogene. This CDR3 is built from 15 residues.

The sample holds one count of this clonotype. The V and J genes are TRBV21-1 and TRBJ2-7; the table assigns TRBD1, which was not confirmed against the DNA. TRBV21-1 is noted as a pseudogene. The CDR3 totals 15 residues. The CDR3, as DNA: TGTGCCAGCAGCAAAACACAGGCATCCTCCTACGAGCAGTACTTC. Its translation: CASSKTQASSYEQYF.

V usage is TRBV12-3 or TRBV12-4 and J usage is TRBJ2-7, with 12 bases aligning to TRBD2. The CDR3 has 15 amino acids. V was clipped by 5 bases and J by 4 bases; unmatched bases: 6. This CDR3 reads CASSMVGLAGYEQYF. CDR3 in DNA: TGTGCCAGCAGTATGGTCGGACTAGCGGGATACGAGCAGTACTTC.

The chain links TRBV18 to TRBJ2-4; 7 nucleotides align to TRBD2. Germline-derived CDR1 and CDR2 are KGHSH and LQKENI. The CDR3 totals 14 residues. The junction had 3 bases not matched to a gene; V was cut back by 2 bases and J by 5 bases. The CDR3 loop reads CASSPGTTENIQYF. In DNA, the CDR3 is TGTGCCAGCTCACCAGGGACTACGGAAAACATTCAGTACTTC.

V usage is TRBV20-1 and J usage is TRBJ1-1; 7 bases are a match to TRBD1. The CDR3 sequence is 11 residues long. Germline CDR1 DFQATT, CDR2 SNEGSKA (reference sequence). For the CDR3, the DNA is TGCATAGGGACAGCGAACACTGAAGCTTTCTTT. This codes for CIGTANTEAFF.

This chain joins TRBV29-1 and TRBJ2-1, with D perhaps TRBD1 (6 bases). Germline CDR1 reads SQVTM; CDR2 reads ANQGSEA. The CDR3 sequence is 14 residues long. V was shortened by 4 bases and J by 12 bases, with 22 bases between the two germline ends. CDR3 in DNA: TGCAGCGTTGTGTGGGACACTCGTACCCTCGTGCAGTTCTTC. Encoded protein: CSVVWDTRTLVQFF.

The V call is TRBV6-5, the J call TRBJ2-4; tentative D call: TRBD1 (6 bases). The ends were cut back, 3 bases at V and 8 bases at J, with 14 bases in the middle. Germline V gene sequence: CDR1 MNHEY, CDR2 SVGAGI. The CDR3 is made up of 14 amino acids. The CDR3 is CASSYSTGADIQYF. In nucleotides, the CDR3 is TGTGCCAGCAGTTATTCGACAGGTGCGGACATTCAGTACTTC.